This T cell receptor (beta chain) came from a study of blood T cells in healthy people across ages. Notes on this clonotype: Its antigen is as yet unknown.

Whole-study results and caveats: Significant beta diversity loss was already apparent by age about 39, declining roughly linearly.

Germline CDR1 SEHNR, CDR2 FQNEAQ (reference sequence). Between the trimmed V and J ends, which lost 0 bases and 2 bases, there was a span of 17 bases. This CDR3 region has 17 residues. The authors ran a second PCR of about 6 to 12 cycles using a sample-barcoded 5' primer and a J-beta primer mix. The study obtained at least 3 million CDR3-containing paired-end reads from every sample. MiXCR, applied by TCRdb to the 5' RACE reads, yields one record per CDR3 protein. The table has nearly 1 million distinct CDR3 sequences, about 53% seen once. This chain links TRBV7-9 with TRBJ2-7, with D perhaps matching TRBD1 (6 bases). The sequenced sample was blood. The receptor's source is an older woman in good health. The CDR3 nucleotides are TGTGCCAGCAGCTTAGCGCGGAGGACAGAAATCGCCTACGAGCAGTACTTC. This encodes CASSLARRTEIAYEQYF.